The rows below give T cell receptor beta chains drawn from one sample of a study of Graves' ophthalmopathy and Graves' hyperthyroidism. TCRdb reprocessed the multiplex PCR reads with MiXCR, giving one entry per CDR3 protein. This table holds 500,000 to 600,000 distinct CDR3 sequences, 35% to 40% found once. The sample taken for sequencing was peripheral blood or thyroid tissue (not recorded which). The receptors come from an adult man with Graves' hyperthyroidism. Both conserved end residues are part of each CDR3. D genes are given only for firm matches. For some rows the clone size is stated as once, few or many, or as a class when expanded; others skip it.

TRBD2	-	TRBV25-1	TRBJ2-5	14	TGTGCTAGTGGTCTCACTAGCGGGAGAGGGACCCAGTACTTC	CASGLTSGRGTQYF
-	-	TRBV10-3	TRBJ1-5	13	TGCGCCATCTCGAGGCAGGCGACTCAGCCCCAGCATTTT	CAISRQATQPQHF
-	-	TRBV20-1	TRBJ1-3	13	TGCAGTGCTTTGGACAAAACTGGAAACACCATATATTTT	CSALDKTGNTIYF
TRBD1	-	TRBV6-5	TRBJ1-2	17	TGTGCCAGCAGTTACTCAGGTGGGACAGGGAAAAACTATGGCTACACCTTC	CASSYSGGTGKNYGYTF
-	-	TRBV15	TRBJ2-1	13	TGTGCCACCAGCAGACAAGGGGGAGATACGCAGTTCTTC	CATSRQGGDTQFF
TRBD2	many	TRBV7-6	TRBJ2-7	15	TGTGCCAGCAGCTTGTTTAGCGGGAGTAACTACGAGCAGTACTTC	CASSLFSGSNYEQYF
TRBD1	many	TRBV3-1	TRBJ1-1	15	TGTGCCAGCAGCCAAGAGGGACAGGGGAACACTGAAGCTTTCTTT	CASSQEGQGNTEAFF
-	many	TRBV7-2	TRBJ1-5	13	TGTGCCAGCAGCTTAGTTATACATCAGCCCCAGCATTTT	CASSLVIHQPQHF
-	few	TRBV29-1	TRBJ2-1	12	TGCAGCGCCGATTCCCCCTCCCATGAGCAGTTCTTC	CSADSPSHEQFF
-	-	TRBV3-1	TRBJ1-3	15	TGTGCCAGCAGCCAAGACAGCAGCTCTGGAAACACCATATATTTT	CASSQDSSSGNTIYF
TRBD1	many	TRBV2	TRBJ1-5	14	TGTGCCAGCAGCGCCGGGACAGGGAGCCAGCCCCAGCATTTT	CASSAGTGSQPQHF
-	few	TRBV6-5	TRBJ1-5	13	TGTGCCAGCAGCCCAGGGGAGACTCAGCCCCAGCATTTT	CASSPGETQPQHF
TRBD1	many	TRBV5-1	TRBJ1-2	14	TGCGCCAGCAGCGTACAACAGGGGGCTGAAGGCTACACCTTC	CASSVQQGAEGYTF
-	-	TRBV10-3	TRBJ1-4	14	TGTGCCATCAGCCGCGGACAGCATAATGAAAAACTGTTTTTT	CAISRGQHNEKLFF
TRBD1	-	TRBV29-1	TRBJ2-7	17	TGTGCCAGCAGCCCCAGCAGAGCCGGGACAGGGCCCTACGAGCAGTACTTC	CASSPSRAGTGPYEQYF
-	many	TRBV4-2	TRBJ2-2	16	TGTGCCAGCAGCCGAGACAGCGCCACGAACACCGGGGAGCTGTTTTTT	CASSRDSATNTGELFF
-	many	TRBV6-1	TRBJ1-2	17	TGTGCCAGCAGTGTGATACACTCCGGGACCACTAAGAGGGGCTACACCTTC	CASSVIHSGTTKRGYTF
-	few	TRBV3-1	TRBJ2-3	15	TGTGCCAGCAGCCAAGGATTGGGAGGAGGAGATACGCAGTATTTT	CASSQGLGGGDTQYF
TRBD1	-	TRBV7-6	TRBJ1-3	17	TGTGCCAGCAGCCCAACGGGACAGGCCTTCTCTGGAAACACCATATATTTT	CASSPTGQAFSGNTIYF
-	many	TRBV7-9	TRBJ1-6	19	TGTGCCAGCAGCTCACGGGGCCTGGGCCGTAGTCCGTACAATTCACCCCTCCACTTT	CASSSRGLGRSPYNSPLHF
TRBD1	-	TRBV4-1	TRBJ1-5	17	TGTGCCAGCAGCCAACATACCTCCGGGACAGGGTTTCAGCCCCAGCATTTT	CASSQHTSGTGFQPQHF
-	many	TRBV13	TRBJ2-7	15	TGTGCCAGCAGCTCTTACGGTAGGGGTACCTACGAGCAGTACTTC	CASSSYGRGTYEQYF
-	-	TRBV10-3	TRBJ1-1	15	TGTGCCATCAGTCAGTCACCAGGGTCGGGCACTGAAGCTTTCTTT	CAISQSPGSGTEAFF
TRBD2	few	TRBV7-3	TRBJ2-1	16	TGTGCCAGCTCTACCGGGACTAGCGGGCCTTACAATGAGCAGTTCTTC	CASSTGTSGPYNEQFF
-	once	TRBV6-6	TRBJ1-5	15	TGTGCCAGCAGTGTGTCGGGGACCGGAGCGAAGCCCCAGCATTTT	CASSVSGTGAKPQHF
TRBD2	-	TRBV15	TRBJ2-2	18	TGTGCCACCAGCAACAGGACTAGCGGGGTTCCGAACACCGGGGAGCTGTTTTTT	CATSNRTSGVPNTGELFF
-	-	TRBV29-1	TRBJ1-2	13	TGCAGCGTTGAAGCCGGAGGGATCTATGGCTACACCTTC	CSVEAGGIYGYTF
-	many	TRBV9	TRBJ1-1	14	TGTGCCAGCAGCGTAGAGGGTACTAACACTGAAGCTTTCTTT	CASSVEGTNTEAFF
-	many	TRBV7-9	TRBJ1-2	13	TGTGCCAGCAGCTTAGGCAGGGGAAATGGCTACACCTTC	CASSLGRGNGYTF
-	many	TRBV29-1	TRBJ1-1	13	TGCAGCGTGGCCGGGACGTCGAGGTCTGAAGCTTTCTTT	CSVAGTSRSEAFF
TRBD1	-	TRBV2	TRBJ2-7	12	TGTGCCAGCAAGGGACAGGGCCACGAGCAGTACTTC	CASKGQGHEQYF
TRBD2	-	TRBV7-9	TRBJ2-1	19	TGTGCCAGCAGCTTCCCCACACTAGCGCTCAAACACAACTACAATGAGCAGTTCTTC	CASSFPTLALKHNYNEQFF
-	many	TRBV7-2	TRBJ1-1	14	TGTGCCAGCACACCGCCAGGGGAGGCCACTGAAGCTTTCTTT	CASTPPGEATEAFF
-	many	TRBV2	TRBJ2-6	14	TGTGCCAGCAGCCAGGGAGTTGGGGCCAACGTCCTGACTTTC	CASSQGVGANVLTF
-	many	TRBV29-1	TRBJ1-6	13	TGCAGCGTTGGTTTCGGGCCTAATTCACCCCTCCACTTT	CSVGFGPNSPLHF
-	many	TRBV7-8	TRBJ2-7	12	TGTGCCAGCAGTTTTGGCCCTGACGAGCAGTACTTC	CASSFGPDEQYF
-	-	TRBV10-3	TRBJ2-5	14	TGTGCCACCAGTGAGTCGAGCCTGAAGGAGACCCAGTACTTC	CATSESSLKETQYF
-	many	TRBV6-5	TRBJ1-2	13	TGTGCCAGCTGCCGGGATGATAACTATGGCTACACCTTC	CASCRDDNYGYTF
TRBD1	many	TRBV20-1	TRBJ2-5	17	TGCAGTGCTAGAGCCCCCTGGGGAGGACAGGGTGGAGAGACCCAGTACTTC	CSARAPWGGQGGETQYF
-	many	TRBV29-1	TRBJ2-7	11	TGCAGCGTTGTGGCAGCCTACGAGCAGTACTTC	CSVVAAYEQYF
-	many	TRBV29-1	TRBJ1-4	13	TGCAGCGTTGACGGGTTTGGGGCTGAAAAACTGTTTTTT	CSVDGFGAEKLFF
-	few	TRBV7-2	TRBJ1-4	18	TGTGCCAGCAGCCAAAAGCCGACCCATACTTTCCCTAATGAAAAACTGTTTTTT	CASSQKPTHTFPNEKLFF
TRBD1	many	TRBV4-2	TRBJ1-6	17	TGTGCCAGCAGCCGCCGGGTGGGACAGGGAACGGATTCACCCCTCCACTTT	CASSRRVGQGTDSPLHF
-	-	TRBV20-1	TRBJ1-1	15	TGCAGTGCTAGCAGGCGTTCAGGGACCAACACTGAAGCTTTCTTT	CSASRRSGTNTEAFF
-	-	TRBV7-8	TRBJ1-5	14	TGTGCCAGCAGCTCCAGGACTAGCGGAGAGACCCAGCATTTT	CASSSRTSGETQHF
-	-	TRBV2	TRBJ2-1	17	TGTGCCAGCAGTGTGGTTGGGACCGCCAGCTCCTACAATGAGCAGTTCTTC	CASSVVGTASSYNEQFF
TRBD1	many	TRBV10-3	TRBJ2-7	13	TGTGCCATCAGCGAGGGACAGGGCGACGAGCAGTACTTC	CAISEGQGDEQYF
-	-	TRBV6-5	TRBJ2-2	16	TGTGCCAGCAGTTACACTCCAGGGCGTGACACCGGGGAGCTGTTTTTT	CASSYTPGRDTGELFF
TRBD2	-	TRBV15	TRBJ2-1	14	TGTGCCACCAGCAGAGAAGGGACTAGACATGAGCAGTTCTTC	CATSREGTRHEQFF
TRBD1	many	TRBV5-1	TRBJ1-5	15	TGCGCCAGCAGCTTGGAGGGGACAGGCAATCAGCCCCAGCATTTT	CASSLEGTGNQPQHF
-	many	TRBV25-1	TRBJ2-7	15	TGTGCCAGCAGGGGAACCGGGACTCTAACCTCCAAGCAGTACTTC	CASRGTGTLTSKQYF
-	-	TRBV7-6	TRBJ2-5	10	TGTGCCAGCAGCTTTGGGCCCCAGTACTTC	CASSFGPQYF
-	many	TRBV24-1	TRBJ1-5	14	TGTGCCACCAGGGATAGAGATAGCAATCAGCCCCAGCATTTT	CATRDRDSNQPQHF
-	once	TRBV29-1	TRBJ2-7	15	TGCAGCAGTACCGTTGGGGCAGGGGCGGACTACGAGCAGTACTTC	CSSTVGAGADYEQYF
-	-	TRBV3-1	TRBJ2-2	15	TGTGCCAGCAGCCAACCGGGACAGAACACCGGGGAGCTGTTTTTT	CASSQPGQNTGELFF
TRBD1	-	TRBV19	TRBJ1-2	15	TGTGCCAGTAGTATCCTGGGACAGGGGGACTATGGCTACACCTTC	CASSILGQGDYGYTF
-	many	TRBV7-9	TRBJ2-1	14	TGTGCCAGCAGCTCCCTCGGGGATGGGAATGAGCAGTTCTTC	CASSSLGDGNEQFF
-	-	TRBV9	TRBJ2-5	14	TGTGCCAGCAGCCAAGATATAGAGGGGTGGACCCAGTACTTC	CASSQDIEGWTQYF